Below, one T cell receptor (beta chain) is given with its context. The target antigen is unknown. The source of the sample is a study of blood T cells in healthy people across ages. Overall study findings and caveats: Higher naive T cell percentage went strongly together with higher TCR beta diversity. Getting older went along with TCR beta diversity per million T cells dropping roughly linearly.

The individuals who served as donors were healthy Caucasians living in Russia, aged roughly 6 to 100. The V gene lost 0 bases and the J gene lost 3 bases, with 7 bases spanning the gap. This CDR3 region has 13 residues. CDR1 SGHDT and CDR2 YYEEEE come from the germline V gene. Then a second PCR, running about 7 to 11 cycles, was carried out with a sample-barcoded 5' primer and a J-beta primer mix. Via MiXCR, TCRdb re-called the 5' RACE reads, giving one row per CDR3 protein. The sample holds roughly 830,000 distinct CDR3 sequences, approximately 65% seen once. The sequenced sample consisted of blood. V is TRBV5-6 and J is TRBJ2-7; D not resolved. This sequence was found in a man aged 30 to 45 in good health. The CDR3 loop is CASSLENGYEQYF. In nucleotides, the CDR3 is TGTGCCAGCAGCTTGGAGAACGGCTACGAGCAGTACTTC. The whole variable domain, remainder taken from reference TRBV5-6 and TRBJ2-7, is DAGVTQSPTHLIKTRGQQVTLRCSPKSGHDTVSWYQQALGQGPQFIFQYYEEEERQRGNFPDRFSGHQFPNYSSELNVNALLLGDSALYLCASSLENGYEQYFGPGTRLTVT.